This T cell receptor beta chain is from a study of CD8+ T cells in alopecia areata. Specified treatment: oral pan-JAK inhibitor, 5-10 mg twice daily. Sequencing used cDNA as its template, made by extracting RNA and reverse transcribing it. Here immunoSEQ multiplex PCR was the method, and the copy in TCRdb shows in-frame clones only, minus some. Of 150,000 or so clones listed, nearly 55% are singletons. CDR3 length: 16 amino acids. V was trimmed by 4 bases and J by 3 bases, leaving 15 bases between them. This material consisted of CD8+ T cells sorted from blood, taken at week 4, from a patient treated with tofacitinib. The chain couples TRBV23-1 to TRBJ2-2; D gene uncertain. TRBV23-1 is recorded as an ORF, its role being uncertain. This receptor was identified in a human donor with alopecia areata. The CDR3, as DNA: TGCGCCAGCAGTCTTGTCGGCCAGCACGACACCGGGGAGCTGTTTTTT. Its translation is CASSLVGQHDTGELFF.